Below are 20 T cell receptor beta chains sequenced from a single sample in a study of PD-1 blockade in mismatch repair-deficient tumors. The protocol was immunoSEQ multiplex PCR, while the TCRdb copy is restricted to in-frame clones and leaves out a portion. The profile covers just under 80,000 clones, with about four fifths appearing a single time and over 4.5% taken by the ten largest. The sequenced sample was peripheral blood, obtained 44 weeks after starting pembrolizumab. The receptor set was obtained from an adult with mismatch repair-deficient cancer.

V usage is TRBV4-2 and J usage is TRBJ2-4; 15 bases map to TRBD2. Trimming took 4 bases from V and 2 from J; bases not matched to a gene: 6. The CDR3 covers 18 residues. CDR1 and CDR2 (germline): LGHNA, YNFKEQ. CDR3 bases: TGTGCCAGCAGCCCCCGGACTAGCGGGGGGGGGTCCAAAAACATTCAGTACTTC. Its protein product is CASSPRTSGGGSKNIQYF.

This chain connects TRBV30 to TRBJ1-1; TRBD1 aligns across 7 bases. With 4 bases clipped from V and 2 bases from J, the junction kept 10 bases outside the gene matches. CDR1 and CDR2 (germline): GTSNPN, SVGIG (reference sequence). The CDR3 spans 15 residues. The chain's CDR3 is CAWTRPGQTNTEAFF. CDR3 nucleotides: TGTGCCTGGACTCGTCCGGGACAGACAAACACTGAAGCTTTCTTT.

This chain joins TRBV29-1 and TRBJ2-3; 11 positions match TRBD2. Losses at the gene ends were 7 bases for V and 4 bases for J; bases not matched to a gene: 7. The length of the CDR3 is 14 residues. In germline, CDR1 is SQVTM, CDR2 ANQGSEA. The DNA for the CDR3 is TGCAGCGGTAAGGGGACTAGCGGTTCAGATACGCAGTATTTT. This sequence encodes CSGKGTSGSDTQYF.

CDR3 amino acids: CASSPGTSGRNEQFF. The CDR3, as DNA: TGTGCCAGCAGTCCCGGGACTAGCGGGAGAAATGAGCAGTTCTTC. The rearrangement uses TRBV28 and TRBJ2-1; 14 nucleotides line up with TRBD2. Trimming removed 5 bases from V and 7 bases from J; junction bases left unmatched: 4. From germline, CDR1 is MDHEN and CDR2 SYDVKM. This CDR3 is built from 15 residues.

With regard to this clone: One end of the junction varies from germline; a read error may be responsible. The rearrangement joins TRBV11-2 to TRBJ1-2; no firm D call. CDR3 length: 16 amino acids. CDR1 is SGHAT and CDR2 is FQNNGV in the germline V gene. Here the CDR3 reads CASSQDLRRVSNGYTF. In DNA form, the CDR3 reads TGCGCCAGCAGCCAAGATTTAAGGCGGGTTTCCAATGGCTACACCTTC.

This clone was seen only a few times. The gene calls are TRBV5-1 and TRBJ2-1; D call uncertain. V shed 0 bases and J shed 6 bases, with 16 bases lying between them. The CDR3 extends over 16 amino acids. The germline V gene has CDR1 SGHRS and CDR2 YFSETQ. The CDR3 spells CASSLEVASPPNEQFF. The CDR3 nucleotides are TGCGCCAGCAGCTTGGAGGTAGCCTCCCCCCCCAATGAGCAGTTCTTC.

The chain couples TRBV30 to TRBJ2-7, with TRBD1 identical over 12 bases. The CDR3 is made up of 15 amino acids. J was trimmed by 7 bases and V by 2 bases; bases with no gene match: 9. Germline V lookup: CDR1 GTSNPN, CDR2 SVGIG (reference sequence). CDR3 sequence reads: CAWSPSGDRGREQYF. The CDR3 bases are TGTGCCTGGAGTCCCAGTGGGGACAGGGGGCGAGAGCAGTACTTC.

The chain is built from TRBV5-1 and TRBJ2-7; a weak D match, TRBD2 (6 bases). V gave up 1 base and J gave up 2 bases, with 10 bases separating them. The CDR3 is 14 residues long. Per germline, CDR1 SGHRS and CDR2 YFSETQ. DNA of the CDR3: TGCGCCAGCAGCTTGTTGGGCGGGACCTACGAGCAGTACTTC. It yields the protein CASSLLGGTYEQYF.

There are a few counts of this clone. The chain combines TRBV9 with TRBJ2-2; maybe TRBD2 (7 bases). Germline assignment: CDR1 SGDLS and CDR2 YYNGEE. CDR3 size: 15 residues. V was cut by 1 base and J by 5 bases, with 12 bases left in between. CDR3 residues: CASSVNGGRTGELFF. The CDR3 DNA reads TGTGCCAGCAGCGTAAACGGGGGGCGTACCGGGGAGCTGTTTTTT.

The chain has TRBV5-1 and TRBJ2-7; TRBD1 matches at 8 bases. After removal of 5 bases from V and 1 base from J, the junction contained 5 bases not matched to a gene. The CDR3 runs 14 residues. Germline assignment: CDR1 SGHRS and CDR2 YFSETQ. This chain's CDR3 is CASRNDRGSYEQYF. The CDR3 DNA reads TGCGCCAGCAGAAACGACAGGGGATCCTACGAGCAGTACTTC.

The chain recombines TRBV6-1 with TRBJ1-2, with D unresolved. Trimming stripped 8 bases from V and 4 bases from J, with 14 bases between. The CDR3 is 13 amino acids. CDR1 MNHNS and CDR2 SASEGT come from the germline V gene. This CDR3 reads CASEAREGYGYTF. DNA of the CDR3: TGTGCCAGCGAGGCGCGGGAAGGCTATGGCTACACCTTC.

V is TRBV7-8 and J is TRBJ2-5; a possible D gene is TRBD2 (6 bases). V lost 1 base and J lost 2, with 14 bases in between. Germline CDR1 and CDR2: SGHVS and FQNEAQ. This CDR3 spans 16 amino acids. The CDR3 region is CASSLDAAGQQETQYF. The CDR3, as DNA: TGTGCCAGCAGCTTAGACGCTGCGGGGCAGCAAGAGACCCAGTACTTC. The full variable domain, in which reference TRBV7-8 and TRBJ2-5 provide the parts outside the CDR3, is GAGVSQSPRYKVAKRGQDVALRCDPISGHVSLFWYQQALGQGPEFLTYFQNEAQLDKSGLPSDRFFAERPEGSVSTLKIQRTQQEDSAVYLCASSLDAAGQQETQYFGPGTRLLVL.

The genes are TRBV4-2 and TRBJ2-5; D may be TRBD1 or TRBD2 (5 bases each). CDR3 size: 14 residues. Germline CDR1 reads LGHNA; CDR2 reads YNFKEQ. Trimming left V 1 base short and J 5 bases short, with 11 bases between. The chain's CDR3 is CASSQGVGTETQYF. The DNA for the CDR3 is TGTGCCAGCAGCCAAGGAGTAGGGACGGAGACCCAGTACTTC.

With regard to this clone: At the DNA level, this CDR3 is encoded by other sequences in the same sample as well. The rearrangement uses TRBV5-6 and TRBJ2-5, with a weak D call TRBD2 (5 bases). Trimming left V 7 bases short and J 4 bases short, with 8 bases between. This CDR3 spans 11 amino acids. Germline V CDR1 and CDR2: SGHDT, YYEEEE. CDR3 nucleotide sequence: TGTGCCAGCGTCGCGGGAGAGACCCAGTACTTC. Its protein product is CASVAGETQYF. Supplemented by reference TRBV5-6 and TRBJ2-5, the full variable domain reads DAGVTQSPTHLIKTRGQQVTLRCSPKSGHDTVSWYQQALGQGPQFIFQYYEEEERQRGNFPDRFSGHQFPNYSSELNVNALLLGDSALYLCASVAGETQYFGPGTRLLVL.

This chain uses TRBV5-4 with TRBJ1-2; D is uncertain. CDR1 and CDR2 (germline): SGHNT, YYREEE (reference sequence). V shed 0 bases and J shed 1 base, with 10 bases lying between them. The length of the CDR3 is 15 residues. CDR3 sequence reads: CASSLVREGNYGYTF. In DNA form, the CDR3 reads TGTGCCAGCAGCTTGGTCCGGGAGGGTAACTATGGCTACACCTTC. Looking up the rest from reference TRBV5-4 and TRBJ1-2 gives the full variable domain: ETGVTQSPTHLIKTRGQQVTLRCSSQSGHNTVSWYQQALGQGPQFIFQYYREEENGRGNFPPRFSGLQFPNYSSELNVNALELDDSALYLCASSLVREGNYGYTFGSGTRLTVV.

This clone has just a few counts. The rearrangement links TRBV19 to TRBJ1-5; TRBD1 agrees at 7 bases. Trimming cost V 4 bases and J 7 bases; bases outside gene matches: 4. This CDR3 is 13 amino acids long. Germline-derived CDR1 and CDR2 are LNHDA and SQIVND (reference sequence). The CDR3 sequence: CASSTQGGQPQHF. Here the CDR3 DNA reads TGTGCCAGTAGTACGCAGGGGGGACAGCCCCAGCATTTT.

V gene TRBV5-5 combines with J gene TRBJ1-4; a possible D gene is TRBD1 (6 bases). V shed 5 bases and J shed 7 bases, with 15 bases lying between them. Germline lookup yields CDR1 SGHKS and CDR2 YYEKEE (reference sequence). This CDR3 region has 14 residues. The CDR3 loop is CASRPGGRGEKLFF. As DNA, the CDR3 is TGTGCCAGCAGACCCGGGGGGCGAGGTGAAAAACTGTTTTTT.

J is TRBJ2-2 and V is TRBV15; 10 bases align to TRBD1. Germline CDR1 reads LNHNV; CDR2 reads YYDKDF (reference sequence). There are 18 residues in the CDR3. V trimming: 1 base; J trimming: 5 bases; junction bases outside the gene matches: 10. The CDR3 DNA reads as TGTGCCACCAGCAGAGGCTGGAGCCGGGACAGGGGAACCGGGGAGCTGTTTTTT. Amino acid sequence: CATSRGWSRDRGTGELFF.

This clone was observed a handful of times. The chain couples TRBV19 to TRBJ2-1, with 10 bases lining up with TRBD2. Looked up from germline, CDR1 is LNHDA and CDR2 is SQIVND (reference sequence). The CDR3 extends over 17 amino acids. Trimming at V came to 2 bases and at J to 4 bases, leaving 8 bases not matched to a gene. The CDR3 region is CASSIPSGRGSYNEQFF. The CDR3 DNA follows: TGTGCCAGTAGTATACCTAGCGGGAGAGGTAGTTACAATGAGCAGTTCTTC.

The chain joins TRBV5-1 to TRBJ2-1; possibly TRBD1 for D (7 bases). The CDR3 has 14 amino acids. V lost 3 bases to trimming and J lost 10 bases, with 17 bases between them. Germline CDR1 is SGHRS and CDR2 is YFSETQ. The CDR3 loop is CASSSGGLVDEQFF. The CDR3 nucleotides are TGCGCCAGCAGCTCAGGGGGGCTAGTCGACGAGCAGTTCTTC.